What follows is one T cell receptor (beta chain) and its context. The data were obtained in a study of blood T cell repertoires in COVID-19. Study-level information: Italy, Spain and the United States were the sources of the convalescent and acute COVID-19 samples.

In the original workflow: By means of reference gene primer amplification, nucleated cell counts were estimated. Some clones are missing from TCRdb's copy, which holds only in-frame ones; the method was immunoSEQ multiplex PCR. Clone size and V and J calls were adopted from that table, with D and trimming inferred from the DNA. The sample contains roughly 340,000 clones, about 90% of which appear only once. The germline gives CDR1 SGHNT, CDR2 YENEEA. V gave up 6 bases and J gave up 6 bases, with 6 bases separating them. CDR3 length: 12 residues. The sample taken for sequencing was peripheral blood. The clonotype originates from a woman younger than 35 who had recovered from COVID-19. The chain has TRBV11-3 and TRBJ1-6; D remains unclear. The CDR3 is CASRTINSPLHF. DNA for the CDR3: TGTGCCAGCAGAACAATTAATTCACCCCTCCACTTT.